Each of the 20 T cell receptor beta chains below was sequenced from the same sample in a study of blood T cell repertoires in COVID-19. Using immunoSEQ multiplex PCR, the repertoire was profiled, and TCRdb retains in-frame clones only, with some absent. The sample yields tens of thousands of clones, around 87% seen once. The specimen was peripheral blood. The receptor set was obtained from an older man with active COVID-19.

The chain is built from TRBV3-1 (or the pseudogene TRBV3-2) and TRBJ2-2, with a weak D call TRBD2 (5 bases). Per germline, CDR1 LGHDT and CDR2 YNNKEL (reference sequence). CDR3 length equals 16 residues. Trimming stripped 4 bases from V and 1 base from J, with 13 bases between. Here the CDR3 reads CASSPPDSLNTGELFF. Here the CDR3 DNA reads TGTGCCAGCAGCCCCCCGGACTCACTGAACACCGGGGAGCTGTTTTTT.

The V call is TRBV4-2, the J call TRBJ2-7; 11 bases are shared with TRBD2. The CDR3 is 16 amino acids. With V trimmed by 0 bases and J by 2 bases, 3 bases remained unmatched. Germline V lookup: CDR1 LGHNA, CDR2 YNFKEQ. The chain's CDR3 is CASSQEASGRPYEQYF. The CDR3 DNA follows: TGTGCCAGCAGCCAAGAGGCTAGCGGGAGGCCCTACGAGCAGTACTTC.

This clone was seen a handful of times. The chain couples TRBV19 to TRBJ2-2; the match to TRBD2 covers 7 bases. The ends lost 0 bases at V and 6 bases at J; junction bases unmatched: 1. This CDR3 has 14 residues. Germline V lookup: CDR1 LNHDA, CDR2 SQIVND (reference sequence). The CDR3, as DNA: TGTGCCAGTAGTATAGATCGGGGGGCCGGGGAGCTGTTTTTT. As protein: CASSIDRGAGELFF.

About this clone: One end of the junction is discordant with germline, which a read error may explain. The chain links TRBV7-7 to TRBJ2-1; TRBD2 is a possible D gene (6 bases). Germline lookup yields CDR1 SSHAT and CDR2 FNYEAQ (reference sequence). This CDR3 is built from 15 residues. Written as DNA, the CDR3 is TGTGCTAGCAGCTTAGAGGCGGGGCCCGGGGATGAGCAGTTCTTC. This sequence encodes CASSLEAGPGDEQFF.

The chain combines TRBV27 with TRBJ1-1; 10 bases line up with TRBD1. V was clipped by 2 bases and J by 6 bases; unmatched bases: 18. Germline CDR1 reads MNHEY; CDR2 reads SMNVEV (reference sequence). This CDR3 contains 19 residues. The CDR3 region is CASSLHHLGQGGINSEAFF. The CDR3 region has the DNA TGTGCCAGCAGTTTACACCACCTTGGACAGGGGGGAATAAACTCTGAAGCTTTCTTT.

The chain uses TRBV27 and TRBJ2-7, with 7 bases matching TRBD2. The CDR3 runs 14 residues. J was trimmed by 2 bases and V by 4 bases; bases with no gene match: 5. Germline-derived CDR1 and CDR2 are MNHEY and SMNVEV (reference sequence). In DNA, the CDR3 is TGTGCCAGCAGTTGGGCTAGCGGTCCCTACGAGCAGTACTTC. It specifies CASSWASGPYEQYF.

This CDR3 is CASSLGGGRGNEQFF. The CDR3, as DNA: TGTGCCAGCAGCTTAGGGGGGGGGCGTGGCAATGAGCAGTTCTTC. This chain links TRBV11-2 with TRBJ2-1, with D maybe TRBD2 (7 bases). Germline V lookup: CDR1 SGHAT, CDR2 FQNNGV. V lost 1 base and J lost 6, with 13 bases in between. The CDR3 spans 15 residues.

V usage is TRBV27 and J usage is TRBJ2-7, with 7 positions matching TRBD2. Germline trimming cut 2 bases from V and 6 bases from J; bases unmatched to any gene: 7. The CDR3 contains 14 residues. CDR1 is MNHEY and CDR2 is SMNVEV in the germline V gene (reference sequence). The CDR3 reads CASSLGGVAREQYF. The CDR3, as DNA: TGTGCCAGCAGTTTAGGGGGGGTGGCTCGCGAGCAGTACTTC.

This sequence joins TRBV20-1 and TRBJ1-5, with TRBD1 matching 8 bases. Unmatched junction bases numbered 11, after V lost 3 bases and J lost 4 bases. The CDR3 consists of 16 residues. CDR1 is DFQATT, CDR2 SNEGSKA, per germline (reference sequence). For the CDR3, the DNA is TGCAGTGCTAGTCCGGCAGGGGGCAGCCTTAATCAGCCCCAGCATTTT. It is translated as CSASPAGGSLNQPQHF.

The CDR3 region is CASSYRRDLYNEQFF. CDR3 bases: TGTGCCAGCAGTTACCGGCGGGACCTCTACAATGAGCAGTTCTTC. The V gene is TRBV6-6, the J gene TRBJ2-1, with D perhaps matching TRBD2 (6 bases). The length of the CDR3 is 15 residues. Trimming took off 2 bases at V and 3 bases at J, with 11 bases between the two ends. CDR1 MNHNY and CDR2 SVGAGI come from the germline V gene (reference sequence).

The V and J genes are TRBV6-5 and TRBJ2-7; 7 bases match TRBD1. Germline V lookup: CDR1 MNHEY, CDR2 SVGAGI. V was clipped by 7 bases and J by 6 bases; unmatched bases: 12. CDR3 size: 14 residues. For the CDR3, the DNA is TGTGCCAGCACCCAACAGGGGCTCCTGGGCGAGCAGTACTTC. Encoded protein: CASTQQGLLGEQYF.

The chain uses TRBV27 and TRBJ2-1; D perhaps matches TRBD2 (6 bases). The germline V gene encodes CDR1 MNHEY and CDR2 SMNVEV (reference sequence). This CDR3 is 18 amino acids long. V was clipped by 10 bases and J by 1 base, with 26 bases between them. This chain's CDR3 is CATRGLSGATGSYNEQFF. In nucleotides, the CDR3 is TGTGCCACCCGGGGTTTGTCGGGAGCGACGGGGTCCTACAATGAGCAGTTCTTC.

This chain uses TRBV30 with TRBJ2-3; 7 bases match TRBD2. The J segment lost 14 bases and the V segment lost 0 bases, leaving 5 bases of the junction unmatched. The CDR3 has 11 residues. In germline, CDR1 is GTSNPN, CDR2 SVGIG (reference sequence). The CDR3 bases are TGTGCCTGGAGTGTAGAGGGACTAAGGTATTTT. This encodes CAWSVEGLRYF.

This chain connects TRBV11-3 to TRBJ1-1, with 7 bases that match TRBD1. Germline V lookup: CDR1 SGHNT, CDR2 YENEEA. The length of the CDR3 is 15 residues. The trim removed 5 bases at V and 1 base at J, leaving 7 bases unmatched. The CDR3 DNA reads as TGTGCCAGCAGCCTCACAGGGGCTTGGAACACTGAAGCTTTCTTT. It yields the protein CASSLTGAWNTEAFF. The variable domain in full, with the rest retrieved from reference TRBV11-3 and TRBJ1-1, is EAGVVQSPRYKIIEKKQPVAFWCNPISGHNTLYWYLQNLGQGPELLIRYENEEAVDDSQLPKDRFSAERLKGVDSTLKIQPAELGDSAVYLCASSLTGAWNTEAFFGQGTRLTVV.

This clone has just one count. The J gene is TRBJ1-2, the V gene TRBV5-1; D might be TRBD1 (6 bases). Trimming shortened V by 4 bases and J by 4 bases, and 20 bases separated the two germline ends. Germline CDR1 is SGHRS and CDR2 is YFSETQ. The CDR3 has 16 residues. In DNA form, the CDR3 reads TGCGCCAGCAGCCCCGGGGGGGGCGCGTCGTCCTATGGCTACACCTTC. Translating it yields CASSPGGGASSYGYTF.

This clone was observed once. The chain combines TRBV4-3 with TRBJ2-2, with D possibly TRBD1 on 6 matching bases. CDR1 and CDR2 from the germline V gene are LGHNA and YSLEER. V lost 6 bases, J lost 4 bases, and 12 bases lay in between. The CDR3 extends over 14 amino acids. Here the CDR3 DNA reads TGCGCCAGCAGGGGGGCTGGGGGCACCGGGGAGCTGTTTTTT. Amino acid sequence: CASRGAGGTGELFF.

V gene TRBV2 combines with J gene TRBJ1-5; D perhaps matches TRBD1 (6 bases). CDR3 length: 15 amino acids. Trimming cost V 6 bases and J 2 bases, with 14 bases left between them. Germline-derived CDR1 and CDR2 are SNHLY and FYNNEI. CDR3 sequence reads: CASRPDRPRNQPQHF. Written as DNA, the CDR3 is TGTGCCAGCAGGCCCGACAGGCCCCGCAATCAGCCCCAGCATTTT.

Here the CDR3 reads CASSPPGQGYEQYF. The DNA for the CDR3 is TGTGCCAGCTCACCACCGGGACAGGGCTACGAGCAGTACTTC. V and J are TRBV18 and TRBJ2-7; TRBD1 aligns across 9 bases. CDR1 and CDR2 (germline): KGHSH, LQKENI. This CDR3 has 14 residues. The V and J ends lost 0 bases and 3 bases, in that order; junction bases with no gene match: 0.

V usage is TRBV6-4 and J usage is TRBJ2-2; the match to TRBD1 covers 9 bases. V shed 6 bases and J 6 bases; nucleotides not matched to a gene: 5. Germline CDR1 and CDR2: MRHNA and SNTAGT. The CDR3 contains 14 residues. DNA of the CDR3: TGTGCCAGCAGACTACAGGGGGCGGCCGGGGAGCTGTTTTTT. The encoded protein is CASRLQGAAGELFF.

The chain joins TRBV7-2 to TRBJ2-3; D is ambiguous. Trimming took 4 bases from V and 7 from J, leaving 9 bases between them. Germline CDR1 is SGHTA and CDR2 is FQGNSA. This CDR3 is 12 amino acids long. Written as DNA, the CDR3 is TGTGCCAGCAGCTACTGGGCAAATACGCAGTATTTT. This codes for CASSYWANTQYF. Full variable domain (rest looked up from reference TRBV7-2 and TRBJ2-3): GAGVSQSPSNKVTEKGKDVELRCDPISGHTALYWYRQSLGQGLEFLIYFQGNSAPDKSGLPSDRFSAERTGGSVSTLTIQRTQQEDSAVYLCASSYWANTQYFGPGTRLTVL.